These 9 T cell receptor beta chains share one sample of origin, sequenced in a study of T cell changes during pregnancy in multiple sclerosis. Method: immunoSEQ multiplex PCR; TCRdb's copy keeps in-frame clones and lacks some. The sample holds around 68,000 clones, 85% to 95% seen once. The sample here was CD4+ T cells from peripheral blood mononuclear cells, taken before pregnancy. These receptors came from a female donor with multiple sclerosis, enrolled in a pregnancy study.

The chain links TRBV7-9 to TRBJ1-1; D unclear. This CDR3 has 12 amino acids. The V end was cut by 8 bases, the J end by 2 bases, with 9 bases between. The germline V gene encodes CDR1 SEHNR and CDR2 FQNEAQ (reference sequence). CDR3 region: CASGQLNTEAFF. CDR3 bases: TGTGCCAGCGGGCAGCTTAACACTGAAGCTTTCTTT. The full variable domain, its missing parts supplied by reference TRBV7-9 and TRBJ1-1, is DTGVSQNPRHKITKRGQNVTFRCDPISEHNRLYWYRQTLGQGPEFLTYFQNEAQLEKSRLLSDRFSAERPKGSFSTLEIQRTEQGDSAMYLCASGQLNTEAFFGQGTRLTVV.

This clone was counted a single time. In DNA form, the CDR3 reads TGCGCCAGCAGCTTGGTAGGACAGGGAAGAAACACTGAAGCTTTCTTT. It yields the protein CASSLVGQGRNTEAFF. The J gene is TRBJ1-1, the V gene TRBV5-1; TRBD1 agrees at 8 bases. V gave up 0 bases and J gave up 2 bases; unmatched junction bases: 6. Germline CDR1 and CDR2: SGHRS and YFSETQ. The CDR3 runs to 16 residues. The full variable domain, completed using reference TRBV5-1 and TRBJ1-1, is KAGVTQTPRYLIKTRGQQVTLSCSPISGHRSVSWYQQTPGQGLQFLFEYFSETQRNKGNFPGRFSGRQFSNSRSEMNVSTLELGDSALYLCASSLVGQGRNTEAFFGQGTRLTVV.

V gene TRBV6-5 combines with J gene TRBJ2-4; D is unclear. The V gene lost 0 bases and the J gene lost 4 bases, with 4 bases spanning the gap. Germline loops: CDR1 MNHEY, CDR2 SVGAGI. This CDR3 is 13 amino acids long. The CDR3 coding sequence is TGTGCCAGCAGTTACTCACAGAAAAACATTCAGTACTTC. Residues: CASSYSQKNIQYF.

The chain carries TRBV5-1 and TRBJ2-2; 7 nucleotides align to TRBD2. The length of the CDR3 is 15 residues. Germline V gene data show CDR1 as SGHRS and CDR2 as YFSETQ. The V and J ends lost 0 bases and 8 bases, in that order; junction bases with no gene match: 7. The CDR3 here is CASSLALAAIGELFF. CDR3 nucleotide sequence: TGCGCCAGCAGCTTGGCCCTAGCGGCGATTGGGGAGCTGTTTTTT.

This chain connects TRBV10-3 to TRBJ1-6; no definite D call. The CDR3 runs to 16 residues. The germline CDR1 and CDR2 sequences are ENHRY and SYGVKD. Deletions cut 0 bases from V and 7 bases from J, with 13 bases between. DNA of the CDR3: TGTGCCATCAGTGAGTCGGGAGGGTATGGGAATTCACCCCTCCACTTT. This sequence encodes CAISESGGYGNSPLHF.

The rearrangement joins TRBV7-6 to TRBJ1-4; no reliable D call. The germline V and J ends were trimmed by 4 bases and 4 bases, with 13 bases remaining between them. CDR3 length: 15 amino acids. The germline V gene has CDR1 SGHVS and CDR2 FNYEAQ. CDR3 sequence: CASSSNGRYNEKLFF. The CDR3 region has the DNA TGTGCCAGCAGCTCAAACGGGAGGTATAATGAAAAACTGTTTTTT.

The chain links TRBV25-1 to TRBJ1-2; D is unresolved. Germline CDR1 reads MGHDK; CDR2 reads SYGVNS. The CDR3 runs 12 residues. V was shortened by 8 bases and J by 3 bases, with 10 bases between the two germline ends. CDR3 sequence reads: CASYDKHYGYTF. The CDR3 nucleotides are TGTGCCAGCTATGACAAGCACTATGGCTACACCTTC.

The CDR3 DNA reads as TGTGCCAGCAGCCTAGGATGGGGGCCGTACAATGAGCAGTTCTTC. Protein sequence: CASSLGWGPYNEQFF. The gene calls are TRBV7-3 and TRBJ2-1, with D possibly TRBD1 on 6 matching bases. The V end lost 5 bases, the J end lost 4 bases, and 15 bases lay between the germline ends. There are 15 residues in the CDR3. Germline-derived CDR1 and CDR2 are SGHTA and FQGTGA.

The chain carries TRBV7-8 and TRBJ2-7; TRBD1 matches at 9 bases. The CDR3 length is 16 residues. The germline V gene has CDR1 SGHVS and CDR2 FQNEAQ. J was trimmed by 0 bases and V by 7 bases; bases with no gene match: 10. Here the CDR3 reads CASTPGTGRTSYEQYF. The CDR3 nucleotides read TGTGCCAGCACCCCAGGGACAGGGAGAACCTCCTACGAGCAGTACTTC.